The rows below give T cell receptor beta chains drawn from one sample of a study of T cells in Graves' hyperthyroidism and ophthalmopathy. A single record per CDR3 protein comes from TCRdb applying MiXCR to the multiplex PCR reads. The table records hundreds of thousands of distinct CDR3 sequences, around 22% of them present only once. The sample was blood. These receptor sequences come from a woman in her thirties with Graves' ophthalmopathy. Both conserved end residues are trimmed from each CDR3.

j_call v_call cdr3_aa
TRBJ1-5 TRBV9 ASSVGQGQEPQH
TRBJ2-7 TRBV24-1 ATSDYGTGDHEQY
TRBJ2-4 TRBV5-1 ASSYREGAKNIQY
TRBJ1-2 TRBV2 ASSLHPSYGYT
TRBJ2-7 TRBV11-1 ASSFPTTGGYSYEQY
TRBJ1-2 TRBV11-2 ASSPGATGAANYGYT
TRBJ2-7 TRBV2 ASRIAGGPGYEQY
TRBJ1-2 TRBV6-2/TRBV6-3 ASSYEGRGRFGYT
TRBJ2-2 TRBV12-3/TRBV12-4 ASSSQTGQDTGELF
TRBJ1-2 TRBV4-1 ASSQQPEQGLLNYGYT
TRBJ1-6 TRBV12-3/TRBV12-4 ASSFQGRGSPLH
TRBJ2-7 TRBV11-2 ASSPVGLDEQY
TRBJ1-5 TRBV29-1 SVAVSNQPQH
TRBJ2-6 TRBV6-2/TRBV6-3 ASGPTSRQYSGANVLT
TRBJ1-2 TRBV6-5 ASSYPWGGYT
TRBJ2-2 TRBV11-2 ASSLEGTSGGMELF
TRBJ1-1 TRBV18 ASSLGGTMNTEAF
TRBJ1-1 TRBV7-2 ASRLRQPNTEAF
TRBJ2-7 TRBV11-2 ASSPGTAGDPYEQY
TRBJ2-4 TRBV6-5 ASRSRGGTSKNIQY
TRBJ2-5 TRBV7-3 ASSLEGLAAETQY
TRBJ2-7 TRBV6-5 ASSYSERTYEQY
TRBJ1-1 TRBV20-1 SASKGDFTEAF
TRBJ2-3 TRBV6-2/TRBV6-3 ASSPRGRAQY
TRBJ1-5 TRBV20-1 SATRIREGAYQPQH
TRBJ2-7 TRBV6-2/TRBV6-3 ASSWTSGDYEQY
TRBJ1-3 TRBV6-1 ASSPSIGNTIY
TRBJ2-2 TRBV6-2/TRBV6-3 ASQGQGAGELF
TRBJ1-2 TRBV28 ASSNGQPYGYT
TRBJ1-1 TRBV18 ASSFKDTEAF
TRBJ1-5 TRBV6-1 ASGLRGTGPQPQH
TRBJ2-6 TRBV10-3 AISSSVGDSGANVLT
TRBJ1-2 TRBV7-2 ASSLDGGPYGYT
TRBJ1-5 TRBV27 ASSARQGGGWGQPQH
TRBJ2-3 TRBV12-3/TRBV12-4 ASRPKDLPSTDTQY
TRBJ1-3 TRBV6-5 ASSYRGRGWSGNTIY
TRBJ2-5 TRBV24-1 ATSGPLGAEKTQY
TRBJ2-7 TRBV6-1 ASKTGTGAYEQY
TRBJ2-7 TRBV27 ASSLGGRLYEQY
TRBJ2-7 TRBV27 ASSIQGGYDEQY
TRBJ1-2 TRBV5-1 ASSFLTGYGYT
TRBJ2-7 TRBV28 ASSFSRPHEQY
TRBJ2-3 TRBV12-3/TRBV12-4 ASSFSGRPDTQY
TRBJ2-5 TRBV27 ASGTSGPQETQY
TRBJ1-1 TRBV20-1 SANPGQGLGTEAF
TRBJ1-5 TRBV6-2/TRBV6-3 ASSAHIPANQPQH
TRBJ2-7 TRBV28 ASSSGTVTYEQY
TRBJ2-7 TRBV9 ASSPSATGRTLPDEQY
TRBJ2-7 TRBV6-5 ASSYSSQGATEQY
TRBJ1-2 TRBV29-1 SVYLGTGGSGYT
TRBJ2-7 TRBV19 ASSTSGALGEQY
TRBJ2-5 TRBV6-5 ASSYFQTSAKETQY
TRBJ2-7 TRBV7-2 ASSTDRGDEQY
TRBJ1-5 TRBV11-2 ASSFFAAGGSQPQH